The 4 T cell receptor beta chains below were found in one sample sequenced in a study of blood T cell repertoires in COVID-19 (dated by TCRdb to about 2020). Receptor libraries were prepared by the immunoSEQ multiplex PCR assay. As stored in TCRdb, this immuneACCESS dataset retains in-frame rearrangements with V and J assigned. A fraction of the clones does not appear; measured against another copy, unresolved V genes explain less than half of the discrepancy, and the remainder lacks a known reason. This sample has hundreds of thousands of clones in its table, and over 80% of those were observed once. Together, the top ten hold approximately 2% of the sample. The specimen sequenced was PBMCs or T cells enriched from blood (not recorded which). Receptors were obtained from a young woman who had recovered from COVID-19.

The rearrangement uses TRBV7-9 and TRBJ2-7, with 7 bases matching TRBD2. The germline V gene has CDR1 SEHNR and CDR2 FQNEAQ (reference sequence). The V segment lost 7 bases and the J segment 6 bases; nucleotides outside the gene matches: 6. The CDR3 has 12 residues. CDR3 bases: TGTGCCAGCAACGCCGCGGGGGTCGAGCAGTACTTC. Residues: CASNAAGVEQYF.

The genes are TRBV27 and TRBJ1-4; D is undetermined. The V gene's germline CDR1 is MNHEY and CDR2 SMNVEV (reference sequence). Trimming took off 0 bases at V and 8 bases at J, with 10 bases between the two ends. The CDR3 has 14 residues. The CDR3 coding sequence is TGTGCCAGCAGTTTATCCGGTGGCGGGGAAAAACTGTTTTTT. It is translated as CASSLSGGGEKLFF.

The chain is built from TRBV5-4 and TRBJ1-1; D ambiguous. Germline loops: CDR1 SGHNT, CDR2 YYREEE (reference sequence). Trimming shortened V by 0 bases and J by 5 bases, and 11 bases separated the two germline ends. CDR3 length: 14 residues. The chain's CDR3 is CASSLAFLGTEAFF. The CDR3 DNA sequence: TGTGCCAGCAGCTTGGCGTTTCTCGGGACTGAAGCTTTCTTT.

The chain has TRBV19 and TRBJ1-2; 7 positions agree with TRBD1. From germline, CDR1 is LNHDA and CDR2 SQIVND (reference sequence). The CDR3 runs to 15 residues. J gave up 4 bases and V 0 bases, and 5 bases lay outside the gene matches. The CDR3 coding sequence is TGTGCCAGTAGTATAGATCAGGGGGGATCCTATGGCTACACCTTC. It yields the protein CASSIDQGGSYGYTF.